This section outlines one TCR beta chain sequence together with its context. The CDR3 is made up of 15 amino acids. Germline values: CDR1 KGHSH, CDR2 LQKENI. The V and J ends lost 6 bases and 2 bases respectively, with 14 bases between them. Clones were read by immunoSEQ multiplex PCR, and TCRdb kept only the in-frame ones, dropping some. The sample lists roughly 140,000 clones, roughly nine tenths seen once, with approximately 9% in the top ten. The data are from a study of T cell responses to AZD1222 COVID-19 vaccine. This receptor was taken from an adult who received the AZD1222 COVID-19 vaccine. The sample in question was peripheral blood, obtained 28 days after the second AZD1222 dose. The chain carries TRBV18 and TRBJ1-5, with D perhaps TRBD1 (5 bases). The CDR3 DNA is TGTGCCAGCTCCCCGGGCGGGGGGGGCAATCAGCCCCAGCATTTT. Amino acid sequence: CASSPGGGGNQPQHF.